Below, 3 T cell receptor beta chains from the same sample are listed, as sequenced in a study of T cell repertoires in cytomegalovirus infection. TCRdb reprocessed the reads with MiXCR, giving one entry per CDR3 protein. The sample carries about 700,000 distinct CDR3 sequences, about 30% recorded once. These TCRs are of unknown antigen specificity. This sample comprised cultured PBMCs, obtained from culture after CMV antigen stimulation. The receptor set was obtained from a human donor in good health (CMV status not recorded). Some clones in this sample may be carry-over from other donors' samples.

This CDR3 reads CATEGTSHEQFF. The CDR3, as DNA: TGTGCAACCGAGGGGACCTCTCATGAGCAGTTCTTC. V and J are TRBV7-2 and TRBJ2-1; D may correspond to TRBD1 or TRBD2 (5 bases each). Per germline, CDR1 SGHTA and CDR2 FQGNSA. The CDR3 contains 12 residues.

This clonotype was seen only a few times. V usage is TRBV5-1 and J usage is TRBJ1-1, with 7 bases fitting TRBD1. The junction had 8 bases not matched to a gene; V was cut back by 4 bases and J by 5 bases. Germline assignment: CDR1 SGHRS and CDR2 YFSETQ. The CDR3 totals 14 residues. The CDR3 sequence is CASSATGVGTEAFF. The CDR3 DNA reads as TGCGCCAGCAGCGCAACAGGGGTCGGAACTGAAGCTTTCTTT.

V and J are TRBV28 and TRBJ1-1; D is unclear. In germline, CDR1 is MDHEN, CDR2 SYDVKM. The V gene lost 1 base and the J gene lost 1 base, with 7 bases spanning the gap. The CDR3 spans 14 residues. The CDR3 sequence is CASSLYRRNTEAFF. The DNA of the CDR3 is TGTGCCAGCAGTTTATATCGGAGGAACACTGAAGCTTTCTTT.